The present entry profiles one TCR beta chain with its context. The sample comes from a study of technical replicates of blood from a few donors. Data came from immunoSEQ multiplex PCR; TCRdb stores just in-frame clones and leaves some out. Here the sample spans tens of thousands of clones, about 93% being singletons. Germline CDR1 SGDLS, CDR2 YYNGEE. Trimming at V came to 4 bases and at J to 1 base, leaving 8 bases not matched to a gene. The CDR3 has 15 residues. The sequence derives from a human donor in good health. Sequenced: T cells isolated from PBMCs. V gene TRBV9 combines with J gene TRBJ2-7, with 7 nucleotides matching TRBD1. The CDR3 spells CASSITWDSSYEQYF. The CDR3 DNA reads as TGTGCCAGCAGCATAACATGGGACAGTTCCTACGAGCAGTACTTC.